The 19 T cell receptor beta chains presented below share a single source sample, sequenced in a study of cytomegalovirus exposure and HLA in healthy donors. Vbeta (60) and Jbeta (13) primers were used in the PCR. Profiled with immunoSEQ multiplex PCR; TCRdb holds only in-frame clones, not every one. Of over 150,000 clones in the sample, roughly four fifths are singletons; the top ten hold approximately 1.3%. Material for sequencing was PBMCs. These receptors originate from a man aged 60 to 75 in good health and CMV-seronegative.

The chain employs TRBV9 and TRBJ2-3, with 14 bases matching TRBD2. The CDR3 runs 17 residues. Germline V gene lookup returns CDR1 SGDLS and CDR2 YYNGEE. Trimming removed 4 bases from V and 2 bases from J; junction bases left unmatched: 6. The CDR3 DNA follows: TGTGCCAGCAGCCCCGGGACTAGCGGGGGATACACAGATACGCAGTATTTT. Its protein product is CASSPGTSGGYTDTQYF.

The genes are TRBV7-2 and TRBJ2-1; D uncertain. This CDR3 spans 15 amino acids. The V and J ends lost 5 bases and 1 base respectively, with 12 bases between them. CDR1 is SGHTA, CDR2 FQGNSA, per germline. CDR3 in amino acids: CASSPAPSSYNEQFF. CDR3 DNA sequence: TGTGCCAGCAGCCCCGCCCCCAGTTCCTACAATGAGCAGTTCTTC.

This clone was counted only a few times. The rearrangement links TRBV5-1 to TRBJ2-1; 10 bases line up with TRBD1. V lost 0 bases, J lost 9 bases, and 9 bases stayed unmatched. The CDR3 consists of 16 residues. Germline V gene lookup returns CDR1 SGHRS and CDR2 YFSETQ. CDR3 sequence reads: CASSLVGTGARGEQFF. The CDR3 bases are TGCGCCAGCAGCTTGGTTGGGACAGGGGCGCGCGGTGAGCAGTTCTTC. The full variable domain, with the rest looked up from reference TRBV5-1 and TRBJ2-1, is KAGVTQTPRYLIKTRGQQVTLSCSPISGHRSVSWYQQTPGQGLQFLFEYFSETQRNKGNFPGRFSGRQFSNSRSEMNVSTLELGDSALYLCASSLVGTGARGEQFFGPGTRLTVL.

J is TRBJ2-3 and V is TRBV7-3; 10 bases agree with TRBD1. The germline CDR1 and CDR2 sequences are SGHTA and FQGTGA. This CDR3 region has 18 residues. Trimming cost V 2 bases and J 0 bases; bases outside gene matches: 8. The CDR3 sequence is CASSLGTGVVKSTDTQYF. Written as DNA, the CDR3 is TGTGCCAGCAGCTTAGGGACAGGGGTCGTGAAGAGCACAGATACGCAGTATTTT. Full variable domain (missing parts from reference TRBV7-3 and TRBJ2-3): GAGVSQTPSNKVTEKGKYVELRCDPISGHTALYWYRQSLGQGPEFLIYFQGTGAADDSGLPNDRFFAVRPEGSVSTLKIQRTERGDSAVYLCASSLGTGVVKSTDTQYFGPGTRLTVL.

The chain carries TRBV2 and TRBJ2-5; D remains ambiguous. This CDR3 has 13 residues. Trimming took off 6 bases at V and 7 bases at J, with 15 bases between the two ends. Germline V gene lookup returns CDR1 SNHLY and CDR2 FYNNEI. In nucleotides, the CDR3 is TGTGCCAGCAGGGAAACTACTCCGGGGACCCAGTACTTC. Translating gives CASRETTPGTQYF.

This clone was seen only once. The J gene is TRBJ2-3, the V gene TRBV6-5; tentatively, D is TRBD1 (6 bases). The CDR3 runs 15 residues. The V end was cut by 0 bases, the J end by 0 bases, with 7 bases between. The V gene's germline CDR1 is MNHEY and CDR2 SVGAGI. CDR3 nucleotides: TGTGCCAGCAGTTACTCGGGACAAAGCACAGATACGCAGTATTTT. Its translation is CASSYSGQSTDTQYF.

The chain uses TRBV5-3 and TRBJ1-6; D call uncertain. Being an ORF, TRBV5-3 has a function that is uncertain. Trimming left V 4 bases short and J 0 bases short, with 14 bases between. This CDR3 has 17 amino acids. The CDR3 loop reads CARSLLRRDSYNSPLHF. CDR3 DNA: TGTGCCAGAAGCCTCCTCCGTAGAGACTCCTATAATTCACCCCTCCACTTT.

The V call is TRBV5-6, the J call TRBJ2-5, with D unresolved. Near its end, the DNA agrees better with TRBJ2-7, so the J call may be wrong. CDR1 and CDR2 (germline): SGHDT, YYEEEE. The CDR3 totals 13 residues. The CDR3 DNA reads TGTGCCAGCAGCCCAGGTTTTCCCTACGAGCAGTACTTC. Its translation: CASSPGFPYEQYF.

V usage is TRBV19 and J usage is TRBJ2-1; a weak D match, TRBD2 (6 bases). Per the germline V gene, CDR1 is LNHDA and CDR2 is SQIVND (reference sequence). The CDR3 runs to 15 residues. V lost 7 bases, J lost 0 bases, and 13 bases lay in between. The CDR3 bases are TGTGCCAGTAATTCAGCGACTAGCTCCTACAATGAGCAGTTCTTC. Translation gives CASNSATSSYNEQFF.

Only a few counts were recorded for this clone. This chain connects TRBV6-5 to TRBJ1-2, with TRBD1 matching 8 bases. With 6 bases clipped from V and 4 bases from J, the junction kept 7 bases outside the gene matches. Germline V lookup: CDR1 MNHEY, CDR2 SVGAGI. CDR3 size: 14 residues. The CDR3 coding sequence is TGTGCCAGCAGCGGACAGGGAGTGCGCTATGGCTACACCTTC. This sequence encodes CASSGQGVRYGYTF.

About this clone: A junction end diverges from the germline sequence, so it may reflect a read error. The chain combines TRBV27 with TRBJ2-7; TRBD2 matches 13 bases. The CDR3 contains 17 residues. Looked up from germline, CDR1 is MNHEY and CDR2 is SMNVEV (reference sequence). The CDR3 loop is CASRGTTHGTSGTPVHF. For the CDR3, the DNA is TGTGCCAGCCGTGGAACCACACACGGGACTAGCGGGACTCCGGTACACTTC.

The chain combines TRBV7-2 with TRBJ2-3, with TRBD1 as a possible D gene (5 bases). Trimming removed 5 bases at V and 0 bases at J, with 12 bases between. Germline CDR1 and CDR2: SGHTA and FQGNSA. The length of the CDR3 is 15 residues. The CDR3, as DNA: TGTGCCAGCAGCCTACAGGCTACTAGCACAGATACGCAGTATTTT. This encodes CASSLQATSTDTQYF.

This clone was seen a handful of times. The V call is TRBV29-1, the J call TRBJ1-1; 9 nucleotides align to TRBD1. The germline CDR1 and CDR2 sequences are SQVTM and ANQGSEA. CDR3 length: 15 residues. Losses at the gene ends were 6 bases for V and 3 bases for J; bases not matched to a gene: 11. CDR3 sequence reads: CSVAGPGQGYTEAFF. CDR3 nucleotide sequence: TGCAGCGTGGCAGGGCCCGGACAGGGGTACACTGAAGCTTTCTTT. Complete variable domain (other parts from reference TRBV29-1 and TRBJ1-1): SAVISQKPSRDICQRGTSLTIQCQVDSQVTMMFWYRQQPGQSLTLIATANQGSEATYESGFVIDKFPISRPNLTFSTLTVSNMSPEDSSIYLCSVAGPGQGYTEAFFGQGTRLTVV.

The genes are TRBV2 and TRBJ1-3, with 8 positions matching TRBD1. J gave up 4 bases and V 7 bases, and 6 bases lay outside the gene matches. The CDR3 length is 14 residues. Germline V lookup: CDR1 SNHLY, CDR2 FYNNEI. CDR3 in amino acids: CASKPGQEGNTIYF. The DNA for the CDR3 is TGTGCCAGCAAGCCGGGACAGGAGGGAAACACCATATATTTT.

CDR3 nucleotides: TGTGCCATCACTCAGGGTAGGGCAGATACGCAGTATTTT. This codes for CAITQGRADTQYF. The V and J genes are TRBV10-3 and TRBJ2-3, with D possibly TRBD1 on 5 matching bases. Between the trimmed V and J ends, which lost 7 bases and 4 bases, there was a span of 12 bases. Germline-derived CDR1 and CDR2 are ENHRY and SYGVKD. The CDR3 has 13 amino acids.

The CDR3 bases are TGCGCCAGCAGCTACCATCCCGACAGGAACACTGAAGCTTTCTTT. Its translation: CASSYHPDRNTEAFF. The chain employs TRBV5-1 and TRBJ1-1, with D maybe TRBD1 (5 bases). Germline values: CDR1 SGHRS, CDR2 YFSETQ. The V end was cut by 3 bases, the J end by 1 base, with 13 bases between. CDR3 length: 15 amino acids.

This clone was seen more than once but under ten times. The J gene is TRBJ2-5, the V gene TRBV19, with D perhaps TRBD1 (6 bases). Germline CDR1 and CDR2: LNHDA and SQIVND (reference sequence). V lost 2 bases and J 4 bases, leaving 8 bases between the germline ends. The CDR3 is made up of 13 amino acids. CDR3 DNA: TGTGCCAGTAGTATACAGGGGAGAGAGACCCAGTACTTC. Its translation is CASSIQGRETQYF.

The gene calls are TRBV19 and TRBJ2-3, with 7 bases that match TRBD2. CDR3 size: 14 residues. The ends lost 7 bases at V and 3 bases at J; junction bases unmatched: 7. CDR1 LNHDA and CDR2 SQIVND come from the germline V gene (reference sequence). CDR3 residues: CASNRAGMTDTQYF. In DNA, the CDR3 is TGTGCCAGTAATCGAGCGGGAATGACAGATACGCAGTATTTT.

The gene calls are TRBV19 and TRBJ1-1; 7 nucleotides align to TRBD1. The CDR3 length is 14 residues. V was pared by 6 bases and J by 6 bases, with 10 bases of the junction left unmatched. The germline gives CDR1 LNHDA, CDR2 SQIVND (reference sequence). The CDR3 nucleotides read TGTGCCAGTAGACCCGACAGGGTGGGCGCTGAAGCTTTCTTT. Translating it yields CASRPDRVGAEAFF.